These T cell receptor beta chains were read from a single sample in a study of cytomegalovirus exposure and HLA in healthy donors. Produced via immunoSEQ multiplex PCR; TCRdb's table is partial and in-frame only. The sample lists hundreds of thousands of clones, more than 75% occurring once. Sequenced: PBMCs. The receptors stem from a girl aged 2 to 9 in good health and CMV-seronegative. CDR3s include the opening cysteine and the closing phenylalanine or tryptophan. The D gene is left open where the match is weak. Rows give clone size only sometimes, using once, few, many, or a class for an expanded clone.

TGTGCCAGCAGTGTACCCGGGGGGAATGAGCAGTTCTTC	CASSVPGGNEQFF	TRBD2	TRBJ2-1	TRBV6-5	NA
TGTGCCAGCAGCGGGGGGGACAGGGGTTCCTATAATTCACCCCTCCACTTT	CASSGGDRGSYNSPLHF	TRBD1	TRBJ1-6	TRBV5-5	NA
TGTGCCAGCGGAAGGACAGGGAAAAGGAACAATCAGCCCCAGCATTTT	CASGRTGKRNNQPQHF	TRBD1	TRBJ1-5	TRBV27	NA
TGTGCCAGCAGGTGGTCTAGCGGGGGGAAGACCCAGTACTTC	CASRWSSGGKTQYF	TRBD2	TRBJ2-5	TRBV2	NA
TGCGCCAGCAGCTTGGAACAGGGGGCCCAAGCTTTCTTT	CASSLEQGAQAFF	TRBD1	TRBJ1-1	TRBV5-1	NA
TGTGCCAGCAGTGAAGAAAACGGCTATGGCTACACCTTC	CASSEENGYGYTF	NA	TRBJ1-2	TRBV6-1	NA
TGTGCCAGCAGCTTAACCTCCCGGACTCCAGATGGCTACACCTTC	CASSLTSRTPDGYTF	NA	TRBJ1-2	TRBV7-9	NA
TGTGCCAGCAGCGCCCGGGACACCACCTACGAGCAGTACTTC	CASSARDTTYEQYF	NA	TRBJ2-7	TRBV9	once
TGTGCCAGCAGTAATAGCGGTTCTGTCTCTACGCAGTATTTT	CASSNSGSVSTQYF	NA	TRBJ2-3	TRBV27	NA
TGTGCCAGCAGCCCCCAGGGAGGAGTTGGCTACACCTTC	CASSPQGGVGYTF	NA	TRBJ1-2	TRBV9	NA
TGTGCCAGCAGCTTTCGACAGGGGGCGGACGAGCAGTACTTC	CASSFRQGADEQYF	TRBD1	TRBJ2-7	TRBV7-9	NA
TGTGCCAGCAGCTTTTCGCTAGCCGGGAGCACAGATACGCAGTATTTT	CASSFSLAGSTDTQYF	NA	TRBJ2-3	TRBV7-9	NA
TGTGCCAGCAGCTTTGGGACAGGGAGGACGGGAGCCGGGGAGCTGTTTTTT	CASSFGTGRTGAGELFF	TRBD1	TRBJ2-2	TRBV7-9	NA
TGTGCCAGCAGCTGGCGGGGGGGCGGGAGGCTCATCTCCTACAATGAGCAGTTCTTC	CASSWRGGGRLISYNEQFF	TRBD2	TRBJ2-1	TRBV7-8	NA
TGTGCCAGCAGTCCAGGGTCGGGGGTCAACTATGGCTACACCTTC	CASSPGSGVNYGYTF	NA	TRBJ1-2	TRBV2	NA
TGTGCCAGCTCACCACCGAGTCGGGTCGACTCCTACGAGCAGTACTTC	CASSPPSRVDSYEQYF	NA	TRBJ2-7	TRBV18	NA
TGTGCCAGCAGCCAAGGGGGACTGCAAGAGACCCAGTACTTC	CASSQGGLQETQYF	NA	TRBJ2-5	TRBV4-2	NA